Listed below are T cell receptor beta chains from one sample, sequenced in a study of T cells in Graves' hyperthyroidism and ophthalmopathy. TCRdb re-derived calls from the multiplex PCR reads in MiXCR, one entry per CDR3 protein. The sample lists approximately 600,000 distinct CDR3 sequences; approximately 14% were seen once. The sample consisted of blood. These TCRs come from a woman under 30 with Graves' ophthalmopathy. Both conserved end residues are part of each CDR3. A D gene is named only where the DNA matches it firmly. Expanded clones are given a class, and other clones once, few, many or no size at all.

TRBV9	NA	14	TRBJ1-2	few	TGTGCCAGCAGCGCCCTACAACGGAGCTATGGCTACACCTTC	CASSALQRSYGYTF
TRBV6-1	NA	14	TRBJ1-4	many	TGTGCCAGCAGCCCCCGTAGGCCGGGAGAAAAACTGTTTTTT	CASSPRRPGEKLFF
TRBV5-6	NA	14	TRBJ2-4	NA	TGTGCCAGCAGCGGGAGAATAGCCAAAAACATTCAGTACTTC	CASSGRIAKNIQYF
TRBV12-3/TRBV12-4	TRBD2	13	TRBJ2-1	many	TGTGCCAGCAGTAGACCTAGCGGGAATGAGCAGTTCTTC	CASSRPSGNEQFF
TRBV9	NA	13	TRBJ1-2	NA	TGTGCCAGCAGCGTAGGGGACACCTATGGCTACACCTTC	CASSVGDTYGYTF
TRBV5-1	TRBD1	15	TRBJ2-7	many	TGCGCCAGCAGCCGAAGAGGACAGGGGGCACACGAGCAGTACTTC	CASSRRGQGAHEQYF
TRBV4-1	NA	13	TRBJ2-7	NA	TGCGCCAGCAGCTGGCTACCCTCCTACGAGCAGTACTTC	CASSWLPSYEQYF
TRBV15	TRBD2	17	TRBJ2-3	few	TGTGCCACCAGCAGAGACGGGCCTAGCGGGAGCACAGATACGCAGTATTTT	CATSRDGPSGSTDTQYF
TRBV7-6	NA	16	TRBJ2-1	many	TGTGCCAGCAGCTTAGAACAGGGAGTGGCCTACAATGAGCAGTTCTTC	CASSLEQGVAYNEQFF
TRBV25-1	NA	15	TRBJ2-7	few	TGTGCCAGCAGTGGGCAGGGCCCGTTCAACTACGAGCAGTACTTC	CASSGQGPFNYEQYF
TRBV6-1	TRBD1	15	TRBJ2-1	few	TGTGCCAGCAGACCCACCCAGGGGGACTACAATGAGCAGTTCTTC	CASRPTQGDYNEQFF
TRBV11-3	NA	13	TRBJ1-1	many	TGTGCCAGCAGCTTAGAGGGCGGAGGACAAGCTTTCTTT	CASSLEGGGQAFF
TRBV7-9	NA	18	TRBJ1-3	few	TGTGCCAGCAGCCTTAGGAGGTCCCAGGGGATCTCTGGAAACACCATATATTTT	CASSLRRSQGISGNTIYF
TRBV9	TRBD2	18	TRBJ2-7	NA	TGTGCCAGCAGCTTGGCCCCGGGACTAGCGGGAGGTCCCTACGAGCAGTACTTC	CASSLAPGLAGGPYEQYF
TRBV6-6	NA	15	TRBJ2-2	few	TGTGCCAGCAGTTACTCGTCGGGGGCAACCGGGGAGCTGTTTTTT	CASSYSSGATGELFF
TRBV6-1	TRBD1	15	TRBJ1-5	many	TGTGCCAGCAGTGTAGACAGGGGCCCCAATCAGCCCCAGCATTTT	CASSVDRGPNQPQHF
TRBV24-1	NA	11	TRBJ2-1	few	TGTGCCACCACTAGGGGGAATGAGCAGTTCTTC	CATTRGNEQFF
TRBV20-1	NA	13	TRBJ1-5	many	TGCAGTGCTCGAGGGTATAGCAATCAGCCCCAGCATTTT	CSARGYSNQPQHF
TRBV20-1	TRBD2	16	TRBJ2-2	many	TGCAGTGCTAGAGATAGGAGCGGGAGGAGCTACGGGGAGCTGTTTTTT	CSARDRSGRSYGELFF
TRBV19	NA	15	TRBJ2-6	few	TGTGCCAGTAGTATTACAGTCTCTGGGGCCAACGTCCTGACTTTC	CASSITVSGANVLTF
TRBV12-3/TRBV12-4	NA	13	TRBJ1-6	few	TGTGCCAGCAGTTTGCAGGGACCTTCACCCCTCCACTTT	CASSLQGPSPLHF
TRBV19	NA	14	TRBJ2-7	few	TGTGCCAGTAGTGATCCGACACCAAAATACGAGCAGTACTTC	CASSDPTPKYEQYF
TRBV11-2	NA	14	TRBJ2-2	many	TGTGCCAGCAGCTCCGACAGGCGAACCGGGGAGCTGTTTTTT	CASSSDRRTGELFF
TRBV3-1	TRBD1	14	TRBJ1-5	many	TGTGCCAGCAGCTTGGGACAGCCCAATCAGCCCCAGCATTTT	CASSLGQPNQPQHF
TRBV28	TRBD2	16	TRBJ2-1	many	TGTGCCAGCAGTTTCAACCTAGCGGGGGAAGGCGATGAGCAGTTCTTC	CASSFNLAGEGDEQFF
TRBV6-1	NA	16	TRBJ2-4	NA	TGTGCCAGCAGTGGCCGTAACGGGCTAGCCAAAAACATTCAGTACTTC	CASSGRNGLAKNIQYF
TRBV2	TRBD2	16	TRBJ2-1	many	TGTGCCAGCACCATTATCTCCGGGGGGTTGTACAATGAGCAGTTCTTC	CASTIISGGLYNEQFF
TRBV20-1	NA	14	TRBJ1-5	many	TGCAGTGCTACAGGGGCCTATAGCAATCAGCCCCAGCATTTT	CSATGAYSNQPQHF
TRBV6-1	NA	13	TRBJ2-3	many	TGTGCCAGCAGGATCTGGAGCACAGATACGCAGTATTTT	CASRIWSTDTQYF
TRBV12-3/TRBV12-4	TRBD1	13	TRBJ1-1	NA	TGTGCCAGCAGCGAGACAGGGGCCACTGAAGCTTTCTTT	CASSETGATEAFF
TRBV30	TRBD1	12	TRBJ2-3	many	TGTGCCTGGAGTCCAGGGGGAGATACGCAGTATTTT	CAWSPGGDTQYF
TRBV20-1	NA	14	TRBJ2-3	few	TGCAGTGCCCCCCGAAGCGCCAGCACAGATACGCAGTATTTT	CSAPRSASTDTQYF
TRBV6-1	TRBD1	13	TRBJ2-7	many	TGTGCCAGCCGGACAGGGGGTCGTGGCGAGCAGTACTTC	CASRTGGRGEQYF
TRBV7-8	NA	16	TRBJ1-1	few	TGTGCCAGCAGGGACCGCGGGTTCACCTTGGCAGGGGAAGTTTTCTTT	CASRDRGFTLAGEVFF
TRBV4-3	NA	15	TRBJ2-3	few	TGCGCCAGCAGCCAAGGACTAGTGGGCACAGATACGCAGTATTTT	CASSQGLVGTDTQYF
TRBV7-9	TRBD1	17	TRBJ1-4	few	TGTGCCAGCAGCCCCCCCCGACAGGGGCCAACTAATGAAAAACTGTTTTTT	CASSPPRQGPTNEKLFF
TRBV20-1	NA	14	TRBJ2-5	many	TGCAGTGCTAGAGGGGCCGAGGGTCAGGAGACCCAGTACTTC	CSARGAEGQETQYF
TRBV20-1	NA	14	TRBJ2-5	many	TGCAGTGCCAAGGCCGGGACGGGCCAAGAGACCCAGTACTTC	CSAKAGTGQETQYF
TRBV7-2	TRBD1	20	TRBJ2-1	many	TGTGCCAGCAGCTCATCAATAATAACCGGGACAGGGGATCTTATCTATGAGCAGTTCTTC	CASSSSIITGTGDLIYEQFF
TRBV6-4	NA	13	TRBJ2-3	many	TGTGCCAGCAGTCCGGAGGGCGTAGATACGCAGTATTTT	CASSPEGVDTQYF
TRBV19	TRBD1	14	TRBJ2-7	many	TGTGCCAGTAGTCCGACAGGGTGGTGGGACGAGCAGTACTTC	CASSPTGWWDEQYF
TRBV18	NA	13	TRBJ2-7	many	TGTGCCAGCTCACCCCGGGAGCTCTACGAGCAGTACTTC	CASSPRELYEQYF
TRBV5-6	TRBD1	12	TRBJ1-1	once	TGTGCCAGCAGTGGACAGGACACTGAAGCTTTCTTT	CASSGQDTEAFF
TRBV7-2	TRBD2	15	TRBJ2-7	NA	TGTGCCAGCAGCCAAGGACTAGCGGGAGCCGGCGAGCAGTACTTC	CASSQGLAGAGEQYF
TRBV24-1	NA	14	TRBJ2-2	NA	TGTGCCACCAGTGACCGCCCGAACACCGGGGAGCTGTTTTTT	CATSDRPNTGELFF
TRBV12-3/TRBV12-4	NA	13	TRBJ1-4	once	TGTGCCAGCAGGGGGTGGGGTAATGAAAAACTGTTTTTT	CASRGWGNEKLFF
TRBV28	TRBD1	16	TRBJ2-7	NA	TGTGCCAGCAGCAAACTAACGGGACAGGGGGCCTACGAGCAGTACTTC	CASSKLTGQGAYEQYF